Below are 30 T cell receptor beta chains sequenced from a single sample in a study of early T cells in non-severe SARS-CoV-2 infection. Each CDR3 protein gets one entry after TCRdb re-called the 5' RACE reads with MiXCR. The sample gives approximately 22,000 distinct CDR3 sequences, less than 5% of which show up once; around 21% is in the top ten. The sequencing input was whole blood. These receptor sequences come from an adult who was a healthcare worker with PCR-confirmed SARS-CoV-2 infection or an uninfected control (not recorded which).

This clonotype turned up a few times. This sequence joins TRBV20-1 and TRBJ1-1; TRBD1 agrees at 9 bases. The germline CDR1 and CDR2 sequences are DFQATT and SNEGSKA (reference sequence). The CDR3 has 14 residues. V shed 6 bases and J 1 base; nucleotides not matched to a gene: 6. CDR3 protein: CSARTGVSNTEAFF. CDR3 DNA sequence: TGCAGTGCGAGGACAGGGGTGTCGAACACTGAAGCTTTCTTT.

Points on this clonotype: One end of the junction is discordant with germline, which a read error may explain. The J gene is TRBJ2-6, the V gene TRBV28, with D perhaps matching TRBD1 (5 bases). CDR1 and CDR2 (germline): MDHEN, SYDVKM. There are 16 residues in the CDR3. The CDR3 DNA is TGTGCCACTCGCCTCCGCGCTTCTGCTGGGGCCAACGTCCTGATTTTC. Protein: CATRLRASAGANVLIF.

Many counts were recorded for this clonotype. CDR3 sequence: CASSLASNVGTEAFF. The CDR3 DNA follows: TGTGCCAGCAGTTTAGCGTCAAACGTCGGCACTGAAGCTTTCTTT. This rearrangement joins TRBV28 to TRBJ1-1; D not resolved. V gave up 2 bases and J gave up 4 bases, with 14 bases separating them. Germline V CDR1 and CDR2: MDHEN, SYDVKM. This CDR3 is built from 15 residues.

In its sample, this clonotype was seen many times. The chain links TRBV4-3 to TRBJ1-4; no clear D. Trimming removed 0 bases from V and 0 bases from J, with 11 bases in between. CDR1 is LGHNA, CDR2 YSLEER, per germline. CDR3 length equals 17 residues. The CDR3 spells CASSQDLGDTTNEKLFF. DNA for the CDR3: TGCGCCAGCAGCCAAGATCTGGGTGACACAACTAATGAAAAACTGTTTTTT.

Regarding this clonotype: A read error may explain this, as a much larger clone is one base away. The rearrangement uses TRBV28 and TRBJ2-1; 11 nucleotides align to TRBD2. The CDR3 runs 16 residues. CDR1 is MDHEN and CDR2 is SYDVKM in the germline V gene. CDR3 region: CVSSTIAGGPGNEQFF. DNA of the CDR3: TGTGTCAGCAGTACCATAGCGGGAGGGCCGGGTAATGAGCAGTTCTTC.

In this sample, this clonotype turned up many times. The chain couples TRBV20-1 to TRBJ1-2, with D possibly TRBD1 on 5 matching bases. The germline gives CDR1 DFQATT, CDR2 SNEGSKA (reference sequence). This CDR3 has 20 residues. The V end was cut by 0 bases, the J end by 7 bases, with 33 bases between. Here the CDR3 DNA reads TGCAGTGCTAGAGATTCCGGAGTAGTCCTTCGCCAGGGATCTCTCTCTGGCTACACCTTC. This gives the protein CSARDSGVVLRQGSLSGYTF.

At least ten counts were recorded for this clonotype. In DNA, the CDR3 is TGCGCCAGCACGGGACTGGGCTCCTACAATGAGCAGTTCTTC. Its translation: CASTGLGSYNEQFF. This chain links TRBV5-1 with TRBJ2-1; possible D gene TRBD2, 6 bases. The germline V gene has CDR1 SGHRS and CDR2 YFSETQ. Deletions cut 6 bases from V and 0 bases from J, with 10 bases between. The CDR3 totals 14 residues.

This clonotype has at least ten counts. This chain joins TRBV7-9 and TRBJ2-3; no definite D call. Deletions cut 1 base from V and 0 bases from J, with 2 bases between. The CDR3 is made up of 13 amino acids. CDR1 is SEHNR and CDR2 is FQNEAQ in the germline V gene (reference sequence). The CDR3 loop reads CASSLGSTDTQYF. The CDR3 bases are TGTGCCAGCAGCTTAGGGAGCACAGATACGCAGTATTTT. Using reference TRBV7-9 and TRBJ2-3 for the parts outside the CDR3, the full variable domain is DTGVSQNPRHKITKRGQNVTFRCDPISEHNRLYWYRQTLGQGPEFLTYFQNEAQLEKSRLLSDRFSAERPKGSFSTLEIQRTEQGDSAMYLCASSLGSTDTQYFGPGTRLTVL.

In its sample, this clonotype was seen many times. The chain has TRBV28 and TRBJ2-5; TRBD1 aligns across 8 bases. This CDR3 region has 14 residues. CDR1 is MDHEN and CDR2 is SYDVKM in the germline V gene. V trimming: 7 bases; J trimming: 5 bases; junction bases outside the gene matches: 9. Here the CDR3 DNA reads TGTGCCAGCACCCCGGACAGGGTCGTCGAGACCCAGTACTTC. It specifies CASTPDRVVETQYF.

The chain recombines TRBV10-3 with TRBJ2-7; D may be TRBD1 or TRBD2 (5 bases each). Trimming removed 10 bases at V and 2 bases at J, with 15 bases between. The CDR3 has 13 residues. Germline values: CDR1 ENHRY, CDR2 SYGVKD. CDR3 loop: CATRDGSPYEQYF. CDR3 nucleotides: TGTGCCACCCGGGACGGTAGCCCCTACGAGCAGTACTTC.

This chain uses TRBV18 with TRBJ2-2; tentative D call: TRBD1 (6 bases). Germline values: CDR1 KGHSH, CDR2 LQKENI. V was trimmed by 3 bases and J by 3 bases, leaving 17 bases between them. The CDR3 extends over 17 amino acids. The CDR3 DNA reads as TGTGCCAGCTCACCCACCAGGGGAGTGGGGGACACCGGGGAGCTGTTTTTT. This translates into CASSPTRGVGDTGELFF.

This clonotype has just a few counts. This sequence joins TRBV5-1 and TRBJ1-1; D uncertain. CDR3 length equals 14 residues. The germline V gene encodes CDR1 SGHRS and CDR2 YFSETQ. Trimming removed 0 bases at V and 0 bases at J, with 6 bases between. CDR3: CASSLETMNTEAFF. The CDR3 region has the DNA TGCGCCAGCAGCTTGGAGACCATGAACACTGAAGCTTTCTTT.

The DNA of the CDR3 is TGTGCCAGCAGTTCTGGGCCCGAGCAGTACTTC. Protein product: CASSSGPEQYF. This chain connects TRBV27 to TRBJ2-7; unclear D gene. Germline CDR1 MNHEY, CDR2 SMNVEV (reference sequence). Trimming pared 4 bases from V and 6 bases from J, leaving 7 bases between. The CDR3 is 11 residues long.

This clonotype appeared many times. V is TRBV11-2 and J is TRBJ2-1; TRBD2 agrees at 8 bases. V gave up 5 bases and J gave up 7 bases; unmatched junction bases: 10. The germline V gene has CDR1 SGHAT and CDR2 FQNNGV. The CDR3 covers 15 residues. The CDR3 DNA is TGTGCCAGCAGCCCTACGGCGGGAGGTGGGAATGAGCAGTTCTTC. It translates to CASSPTAGGGNEQFF.

This clonotype was seen repeatedly, ten times or more. The chain recombines TRBV7-8 with TRBJ2-7; D unresolved. The CDR3 spans 15 residues. The V gene lost 2 bases and the J gene lost 1 base, with 12 bases spanning the gap. Germline assignment: CDR1 SGHVS and CDR2 FQNEAQ. Written as DNA, the CDR3 is TGTGCCAGCAGCTTAACCGGAGAAACTTCCTACGAGCAGTACTTC. Its protein is CASSLTGETSYEQYF.

The table lists this clonotype with many counts. J is TRBJ2-7 and V is TRBV28; 9 bases align to TRBD1. Germline lookup yields CDR1 MDHEN and CDR2 SYDVKM. The CDR3 is 12 amino acids. V shed 8 bases and J 7 bases; nucleotides not matched to a gene: 6. The CDR3 DNA follows: TGTGCCAGCGTACCGGGACAGGGAGAGCAGTACTTC. The encoded protein is CASVPGQGEQYF. The entire variable domain, with the rest obtained from reference TRBV28 and TRBJ2-7, is as follows: DVKVTQSSRYLVKRTGEKVFLECVQDMDHENMFWYRQDPGLGLRLIYFSYDVKMKEKGDIPEGYSVSREKKERFSLILESASTNQTSMYLCASVPGQGEQYFGPGTRLTVT.

This clonotype is medium-sized by share. The J gene is TRBJ1-2, the V gene TRBV12-3 or TRBV12-4; 7 positions agree with TRBD1. The CDR3 sequence is 11 residues long. The trim removed 4 bases at V and 12 bases at J, leaving 5 bases unmatched. The DNA of the CDR3 is TGTGCCAGCAGTTCCGGGACAGCTAACACCTTC. It codes for CASSSGTANTF.

This clonotype was seen a few times. V gene TRBV7-8 combines with J gene TRBJ2-3; the D is unclear. V lost 4 bases to trimming and J lost 3 bases, with 20 bases between them. Looked up from germline, CDR1 is SGHVS and CDR2 is FQNEAQ. The CDR3 is 17 amino acids. The CDR3 coding sequence is TGTGCCAGCAGCTCCAAAAGGATTGGCTCCCGGACAGATACGCAGTATTTT. Protein sequence: CASSSKRIGSRTDTQYF.

This clonotype was detected many times. The chain is built from TRBV28 and TRBJ2-5, with D possibly being TRBD2 (5 bases). The CDR3 is 13 amino acids. Trimming left V 5 bases short and J 4 bases short, with 11 bases between. Germline CDR1 and CDR2: MDHEN and SYDVKM. The CDR3 coding sequence is TGTGCCAGCAGTCCGATACTAGGAGAGACCCAGTACTTC. Translated, it gives CASSPILGETQYF.

This clonotype counts as medium-sized. The rearrangement links TRBV20-1 to TRBJ2-1; D is perhaps TRBD2 (6 bases). Trimming took 5 bases from V and 6 from J, leaving 20 bases between them. Germline assignment: CDR1 DFQATT and CDR2 SNEGSKA (reference sequence). The CDR3 spans 15 residues. The DNA for the CDR3 is TGCAGTGCTCCCTCGGTCGGGACTCTATTCAATGAGCAGTTCTTC. It codes for CSAPSVGTLFNEQFF.

This clonotype occurred many times. The chain employs TRBV11-2 and TRBJ2-7, with TRBD2 as a possible D gene (6 bases). The CDR3 contains 14 residues. Germline V lookup: CDR1 SGHAT, CDR2 FQNNGV. The germline V and J ends were trimmed by 5 bases and 2 bases, with 13 bases remaining between them. The chain's CDR3 is CASSLTSSTYEQYF. Here the CDR3 DNA reads TGTGCCAGCAGCCTAACTAGCAGCACCTACGAGCAGTACTTC.

This clonotype appeared many times. The rearrangement uses TRBV20-1 and TRBJ2-5; 7 positions agree with TRBD2. Germline CDR1 and CDR2: DFQATT and SNEGSKA (reference sequence). CDR3 length: 13 amino acids. V lost 1 base and J lost 2; bases outside the gene matches: 1. The CDR3 DNA is TGCAGTGCTAGAGTGGGAGGGCAAGAGACCCAGTACTTC. This translates into CSARVGGQETQYF.

In this sample, this clonotype turned up many times. This chain joins TRBV14 and TRBJ2-7; the D gene is possibly TRBD1 (6 bases). There are 12 residues in the CDR3. CDR1 is SGHDN, CDR2 FVKESK, per germline. V dropped 2 bases and J dropped 11 bases, with 13 bases sitting between them. The CDR3 here is CASSQTGQTEYF. The CDR3 nucleotides are TGTGCCAGCAGCCAAACTGGACAGACGGAGTACTTC.

This clonotype was observed at least ten times. The V and J genes are TRBV20-1 and TRBJ2-1; possible D gene TRBD1, 6 bases. CDR3 length equals 14 residues. From germline, CDR1 is DFQATT and CDR2 SNEGSKA (reference sequence). The V and J ends lost 6 bases and 4 bases respectively, with 16 bases between them. The CDR3 sequence: CSAMPQGSYNEQFF. In DNA, the CDR3 is TGCAGTGCAATGCCGCAGGGGAGTTACAATGAGCAGTTCTTC.

This clonotype was seen only a few times. V and J are TRBV11-3 and TRBJ2-2; D unclear. V lost 3 bases and J 6 bases, leaving 2 bases between the germline ends. This CDR3 has 11 residues. Germline values: CDR1 SGHNT, CDR2 YENEEA. The CDR3 loop reads CASSFAGELFF. CDR3 DNA sequence: TGTGCCAGCAGCTTTGCCGGGGAGCTGTTTTTT.

This clonotype was seen only a few times. The chain links TRBV5-1 to TRBJ2-5, with D perhaps matching TRBD1 (6 bases). V was clipped by 6 bases and J by 2 bases, with 17 bases between them. CDR1 and CDR2 from the germline V gene are SGHRS and YFSETQ. This CDR3 is built from 15 residues. CDR3 in DNA: TGCGCCAGCACCTCGAATACAGGGAATCAAGAGACCCAGTACTTC. Translation gives CASTSNTGNQETQYF.

This clonotype was detected ten times or more. V and J are TRBV7-8 and TRBJ2-6; D unresolved. V was pared by 5 bases and J by 0 bases, with 8 bases between. This CDR3 region has 15 residues. Germline V lookup: CDR1 SGHVS, CDR2 FQNEAQ. The CDR3 spells CASSRPNSGANVLTF. The CDR3 DNA reads TGTGCCAGCAGCCGACCTAACTCTGGGGCCAACGTCCTGACTTTC.

This clonotype was seen many times. The V gene is TRBV20-1, the J gene TRBJ2-6; the match to TRBD1 covers 7 bases. The CDR3 is 15 residues long. CDR1 is DFQATT and CDR2 is SNEGSKA in the germline V gene (reference sequence). The V segment lost 6 bases and the J segment 4 bases; nucleotides outside the gene matches: 9. CDR3 in DNA: TGCAGTGCCACTATGACAGGGAGAGGGGCCAACGTCCTGACTTTC. This codes for CSATMTGRGANVLTF.

As for this clonotype: A much larger clone is a single base away; this may be a read error. V and J are TRBV6-2 or TRBV6-3 and TRBJ1-1; no clear D gene. The CDR3 length is 14 residues. The V gene lost 0 bases and the J gene lost 5 bases, with 10 bases spanning the gap. Germline V lookup: CDR1 MNHEY, CDR2 SVGEGT. CDR3 DNA sequence: TGTGCCAGCAGTTACTCGGACGACAAAACTGAAGCTTTCTTT. Translated, it gives CASSYSDDKTEAFF.

There are many counts of this clonotype. The rearrangement uses TRBV20-1 and TRBJ2-5; no reliable D call. Germline CDR1 and CDR2: DFQATT and SNEGSKA (reference sequence). The CDR3 has 14 residues. Trimming took off 0 bases at V and 3 bases at J, with 11 bases between the two ends. The CDR3 bases are TGCAGTGCTAGAGATCTGGCCGGAAAAGAGACCCAGTACTTC. Protein sequence: CSARDLAGKETQYF.